Presented here are 32 T cell receptor beta chains from one specimen sequenced in a study of regulatory T cells in long-lasting Graves disease. Time point reported: newly diagnosed GD, antithyroid drugs for less than 3 months. Researchers made the TCR library from RNA that was extracted from PBMCs. TCR beta libraries were built with iRepertoire HTBI primers and Arm-PCR of CDR3 regions. A single record per CDR3 protein comes from TCRdb applying MiXCR to the multiplex PCR reads. Seen here are 500,000 to 700,000 distinct CDR3 sequences, 16% observed once, and the top ten hold 15% to 20%. The data also belong to a second study, concerning T cells in Graves' hyperthyroidism and ophthalmopathy.

Here the sequenced sample was peripheral blood mononuclear cells (PBMCs), taken at new diagnosis, from a patient treated with antithyroid drugs. Receptors were obtained from a woman aged 25 to 39 with Graves disease.

As to this clonotype: At one of its ends the junction is not consistent with the germline gene, which may arise from a read error. This rearrangement joins TRBV7-3 to TRBJ1-6; no reliable D call. Germline CDR1 SGHTA, CDR2 FQGTGA. This CDR3 has 17 amino acids. For the CDR3, the DNA is TGCGCCAGCAGCCAAGTGGGTAGGAGCTCCTATAATTCACCCCTCCACTTT. Amino acid sequence: CASSQVGRSSYNSPLHF.

This clonotype showed up many times. V gene TRBV28 combines with J gene TRBJ2-7; D is possibly TRBD2 (6 bases). V was trimmed by 4 bases and J by 4 bases, leaving 23 bases between them. Germline V lookup: CDR1 MDHEN, CDR2 SYDVKM. This CDR3 has 17 amino acids. This chain's CDR3 is CASSSLRGGVKSYEQYF. CDR3 coding DNA: TGTGCCAGCAGTTCCCTCCGGGGCGGGGTTAAGTCTTACGAGCAGTACTTC.

This clonotype showed up just a few times. The rearrangement uses TRBV18 and TRBJ2-1; 14 nucleotides agree with TRBD2. The J segment lost 10 bases and the V segment lost 0 bases, leaving 2 bases of the junction unmatched. Germline-derived CDR1 and CDR2 are KGHSH and LQKENI. This CDR3 contains 15 residues. CDR3 in DNA: TGTGCCAGCTCACCACCGGGACTAGCGGGAGAGGAGCAGTTCTTC. Translating it yields CASSPPGLAGEEQFF.

This clonotype has only a few counts. This CDR3 is CASSFMYEQYF. In DNA form, the CDR3 reads TGTGCCAGCAGTTTTATGTACGAGCAGTACTTC. This sequence joins TRBV28 and TRBJ2-7; D is unclear. This CDR3 contains 11 residues. CDR1 is MDHEN, CDR2 SYDVKM, per germline. Trimming left V 3 bases short and J 4 bases short, with 4 bases between.

The rearrangement joins TRBV5-1 to TRBJ2-3; D gene uncertain. The ends were cut back, 1 base at V and 3 bases at J, with 12 bases in the middle. CDR1 is SGHRS and CDR2 is YFSETQ in the germline V gene. This CDR3 contains 15 residues. In DNA form, the CDR3 reads TGCGCCAGCAGCTTGATCCCGGGCGGAACAGATACGCAGTATTTT. Its protein is CASSLIPGGTDTQYF.

This clonotype has a count of ten or more. The rearrangement joins TRBV28 to TRBJ1-2, with a weak D call TRBD1 (5 bases). Germline V gene lookup returns CDR1 MDHEN and CDR2 SYDVKM. V was trimmed by 3 bases and J by 0 bases, leaving 11 bases between them. The CDR3 consists of 15 residues. CDR3 in DNA: TGTGCCAGCAGTTTGTGGGGGAGAGCTAACTATGGCTACACCTTC. This gives the protein CASSLWGRANYGYTF.

This chain uses TRBV27 with TRBJ2-7; D may be TRBD1 (5 bases). CDR3 size: 12 residues. Trimming stripped 4 bases from V and 6 bases from J, with 10 bases between. Looked up from germline, CDR1 is MNHEY and CDR2 is SMNVEV (reference sequence). In DNA, the CDR3 is TGTGCCAGCAGTTCGTACCAGGGCGAGCAGTACTTC. Protein product: CASSSYQGEQYF.

The rearrangement links TRBV12-3 or TRBV12-4 to TRBJ2-3; 7 nucleotides match TRBD2. V gave up 6 bases and J gave up 2 bases; unmatched junction bases: 5. The CDR3 has 14 amino acids. This CDR3 is CASSSAGITDTQYF. The CDR3 nucleotides are TGTGCCAGCAGCTCAGCGGGGATCACAGATACGCAGTATTTT.

The chain links TRBV19 to TRBJ1-1, with 9 bases identical to TRBD1. The length of the CDR3 is 13 residues. J lost 7 bases, V lost 6 bases, and 6 bases had no gene match. Germline values: CDR1 LNHDA, CDR2 SQIVND (reference sequence). DNA of the CDR3: TGTGCCAGTAGAAATACAGGGGGCTATGAAGCTTTCTTT. This sequence encodes CASRNTGGYEAFF.

This sequence joins TRBV30 and TRBJ2-4; possibly TRBD1 for D (6 bases). Trimming removed 1 base from V and 7 bases from J, with 14 bases in between. CDR1 is GTSNPN and CDR2 is SVGIG in the germline V gene (reference sequence). The CDR3 covers 14 residues. Here the CDR3 reads CAWSDWGRGNIQYF. The CDR3 bases are TGTGCCTGGAGTGATTGGGGCAGGGGTAACATTCAGTACTTC.

The chain recombines TRBV12-3 or TRBV12-4 with TRBJ2-3, with D perhaps TRBD2 (5 bases). CDR3 length equals 15 residues. Trimming took 2 bases from V and 2 from J, leaving 11 bases between them. Here the CDR3 reads CASSLYPGSTDTQYF. CDR3 nucleotide sequence: TGTGCCAGCAGTTTATATCCGGGATCCACAGATACGCAGTATTTT.

This clonotype showed up just a few times. This chain uses TRBV6-2 or TRBV6-3 with TRBJ2-1; the match to TRBD2 covers 9 bases. The CDR3 is 16 residues long. Germline CDR1 MNHEY, CDR2 SVGEGT. The trim removed 7 bases at V and 3 bases at J, leaving 10 bases unmatched. The CDR3 loop is CASTPRTSAIYNEQFF. CDR3 DNA: TGTGCCAGCACCCCGAGGACTAGCGCGATCTACAATGAGCAGTTCTTC.

DNA of the CDR3: TGTGCCAGTAGTGACAGGACCCCAAATTCACCCCTCCACTTT. Amino acid sequence: CASSDRTPNSPLHF. V is TRBV19 and J is TRBJ1-6, with D maybe TRBD1 (6 bases). Germline lookup yields CDR1 LNHDA and CDR2 SQIVND (reference sequence). The V end was cut by 5 bases, the J end by 7 bases, with 12 bases between. This CDR3 spans 14 amino acids. The full variable domain, rest sourced from reference TRBV19 and TRBJ1-6, is DGGITQSPKYLFRKEGQNVTLSCEQNLNHDAMYWYRQDPGQGLRLIYYSQIVNDFQKGDIAEGYSVSREKKESFPLTVTSAQKNPTAFYLCASSDRTPNSPLHFGNGTRLTVT.

A few counts support this clonotype. The V gene is TRBV19, the J gene TRBJ2-6, with D perhaps matching TRBD1 (6 bases). Germline CDR1 reads LNHDA; CDR2 reads SQIVND (reference sequence). V lost 7 bases and J lost 1, with 14 bases in between. This CDR3 spans 16 amino acids. CDR3 protein: CASTLGQGSGANVLTF. CDR3 nucleotide sequence: TGTGCCAGTACCCTTGGGCAGGGGTCTGGGGCCAACGTCCTGACTTTC.

The V and J genes are TRBV7-2 and TRBJ2-1; D unresolved. Germline V gives CDR1 SGHTA, CDR2 FQGNSA. The CDR3 runs 15 residues. Trimming left V 5 bases short and J 6 bases short, with 17 bases between. CDR3 DNA sequence: TGTGCCAGCAGCCTAACGGGCTCCTGGGGCAATGAGCAGTTCTTC. This translates into CASSLTGSWGNEQFF.

This clonotype showed up just a few times. The chain recombines TRBV6-1 with TRBJ1-1, with D possibly TRBD1 on 5 matching bases. The germline V gene has CDR1 MNHNS and CDR2 SASEGT. Trimming removed 6 bases at V and 1 base at J, with 15 bases between. CDR3 length: 15 amino acids. DNA of the CDR3: TGTGCCAGCAGGATCAATTGGGGGGGGAACACTGAAGCTTTCTTT. It yields the protein CASRINWGGNTEAFF.

This clonotype was seen at least ten times. The rearrangement links TRBV29-1 to TRBJ1-2; D gene unclear. Looked up from germline, CDR1 is SQVTM and CDR2 is ANQGSEA. The CDR3 is made up of 10 amino acids. CDR3 sequence reads: CSVRGHGYTF. The CDR3 DNA reads as TGCAGTGTGCGAGGGCATGGCTACACCTTC.

The chain is built from TRBV29-1 and TRBJ1-3; D call uncertain. V lost 4 bases, J lost 6 bases, and 13 bases lay in between. The CDR3 is 13 residues long. Germline values: CDR1 SQVTM, CDR2 ANQGSEA. The CDR3 DNA reads TGCAGCGTTGCGGGAACGGTGCTAAACACCATATATTTT. Its protein is CSVAGTVLNTIYF. The whole variable domain, remainder taken from reference TRBV29-1 and TRBJ1-3, is SAVISQKPSRDICQRGTSLTIQCQVDSQVTMMFWYRQQPGQSLTLIATANQGSEATYESGFVIDKFPISRPNLTFSTLTVSNMSPEDSSIYLCSVAGTVLNTIYFGEGSWLTVV.

V usage is TRBV7-6 and J usage is TRBJ1-5; 8 bases are shared with TRBD1. Per germline, CDR1 SGHVS and CDR2 FNYEAQ. The CDR3 has 13 amino acids. After removal of 2 bases from V and 7 bases from J, the junction contained 1 base not matched to a gene. The CDR3 nucleotides are TGTGCCAGCAGCTTACAGGGGGCCCAGCCCCAGCATTTT. Translated, it gives CASSLQGAQPQHF.

This chain joins TRBV5-4 and TRBJ1-6, with D maybe TRBD1 (6 bases). The ends were cut back, 1 base at V and 6 bases at J, with 8 bases in the middle. This CDR3 region has 14 residues. CDR1 is SGHNT, CDR2 YYREEE, per germline (reference sequence). CDR3 sequence reads: CASSLKGVNSPLHF. CDR3 nucleotide sequence: TGTGCCAGCAGCTTGAAGGGGGTTAATTCACCCCTCCACTTT.

In its sample, this clonotype was seen a few times. V is TRBV9 and J is TRBJ2-7, with unresolved D. The V end lost 5 bases, the J end lost 6 bases, and 9 bases lay between the germline ends. Germline V CDR1 and CDR2: SGDLS, YYNGEE. There are 11 residues in the CDR3. CDR3 in amino acids: CASSLESEQYF. The CDR3 DNA reads TGTGCCAGCAGTTTAGAGTCCGAGCAGTACTTC.

The gene calls are TRBV18 and TRBJ2-7; D not certain. In germline, CDR1 is KGHSH, CDR2 LQKENI. Deletions cut 0 bases from V and 3 bases from J, with 12 bases between. There are 15 residues in the CDR3. The CDR3, as DNA: TGTGCCAGCTCACCACCGATAATAGGAGTCTACGAGCAGTACTTC. Its translation: CASSPPIIGVYEQYF.

This chain joins TRBV7-9 and TRBJ2-3, with a weak D call TRBD2 (6 bases). The CDR3 has 14 amino acids. The V gene lost 5 bases and the J gene lost 7 bases, with 16 bases spanning the gap. Germline CDR1 reads SEHNR; CDR2 reads FQNEAQ (reference sequence). CDR3 sequence reads: CASSLTGGINTQYF. The DNA of the CDR3 is TGTGCCAGCAGCCTGACTGGGGGGATTAATACGCAGTATTTT.

This clonotype has a count of ten or more. The V call is TRBV6-1, the J call TRBJ1-5, with D maybe TRBD1 (6 bases). The CDR3 spans 13 residues. The ends were cut back, 2 bases at V and 6 bases at J, with 8 bases in the middle. CDR1 is MNHNS and CDR2 is SASEGT in the germline V gene. The CDR3: CASSEWGAQPQHF. The CDR3 region has the DNA TGTGCCAGCAGTGAATGGGGGGCTCAGCCCCAGCATTTT.

This clonotype was counted ten times or more. The rearrangement links TRBV5-6 to TRBJ2-1; D unresolved. The germline CDR1 and CDR2 sequences are SGHDT and YYEEEE. This CDR3 contains 16 residues. With 4 bases removed from V and 7 bases from J, the gap between germline ends came to 21 bases. The CDR3 nucleotides are TGTGCCAGCAGCCCCCGTGGGTGGTACGACCTGAATGAGCAGTTCTTC. Its protein product is CASSPRGWYDLNEQFF.

With regard to this clonotype: This could be a read error, since a much larger clone is one nucleotide away. This chain connects TRBV20-1 to TRBJ2-5; 7 bases match TRBD2. V shed 5 bases, J shed 4 bases, and the junction held 13 bases outside the gene matches. This CDR3 has 15 residues. Germline V CDR1 and CDR2: DFQATT, SNEGSKA (reference sequence). The chain's CDR3 is CSAGAAFRGGETQYF. As DNA, the CDR3 is TGCAGTGCTGGAGCTGCGTTCCGCGGGGGAGAGACCCAGTACTTC.

This clonotype was detected many times. The rearrangement links TRBV29-1 to TRBJ2-1, with D unclear. Deletions cut 5 bases from V and 4 bases from J, with 6 bases between. The germline gives CDR1 SQVTM, CDR2 ANQGSEA. The CDR3 runs 11 residues. This CDR3 is CSVSPYNEQFF. CDR3 in DNA: TGCAGCGTTTCTCCTTACAATGAGCAGTTCTTC.

This clonotype was seen ten or more times. The rearrangement joins TRBV28 to TRBJ1-5; D gene ambiguous. The CDR3 runs 15 residues. Trimming took 2 bases from V and 4 from J, leaving 12 bases between them. Looked up from germline, CDR1 is MDHEN and CDR2 is SYDVKM. CDR3 nucleotide sequence: TGTGCCAGCAGTTTAGTTCGGAGCGGTAATCAGCCCCAGCATTTT. Encoded protein: CASSLVRSGNQPQHF.

This clonotype was found many times. The CDR3 loop reads CASSFAGPSTDTQYF. CDR3 DNA: TGTGCCAGCAGCTTCGCAGGTCCTAGCACAGATACGCAGTATTTT. The J gene is TRBJ2-3, the V gene TRBV11-2; D gene ambiguous. V lost 3 bases and J lost 0, with 10 bases in between. From germline, CDR1 is SGHAT and CDR2 FQNNGV. This CDR3 has 15 residues.

The CDR3 sequence: CASSQGPGDDEQFF. In DNA, the CDR3 is TGCGCCAGCAGCCAAGGTCCAGGGGACGATGAGCAGTTCTTC. This chain links TRBV4-1 with TRBJ2-1; maybe TRBD1 (6 bases). V dropped 1 base and J dropped 8 bases, with 12 bases sitting between them. The CDR3 has 14 amino acids. Germline CDR1 and CDR2: MGHRA and YSYEKL.

The chain joins TRBV7-6 to TRBJ2-3, with 7 positions matching TRBD1. The CDR3 loop spans 15 amino acids. Germline V lookup: CDR1 SGHVS, CDR2 FNYEAQ. V lost 5 bases, J lost 0 bases, and 5 bases stayed unmatched. CDR3 sequence: CASSDWGQSTDTQYF. The DNA for the CDR3 is TGTGCCAGCAGCGACTGGGGACAGAGCACAGATACGCAGTATTTT. Variable domain in full (rest from reference TRBV7-6 and TRBJ2-3): GAGVSQSPRYKVTKRGQDVALRCDPISGHVSLYWYRQALGQGPEFLTYFNYEAQQDKSGLPNDRFSAERPEGSISTLTIQRTEQRDSAMYRCASSDWGQSTDTQYFGPGTRLTVL.

Comment on this clonotype: This may be a read error, as it is one base from a much larger clone. Without the conserved terminal phenylalanine or tryptophan, this CDR3 likely stems from a read error. This chain connects TRBV2 to TRBJ2-7, with 7 positions matching TRBD1. The J segment lost 3 bases and the V segment lost 8 bases, leaving 7 bases of the junction unmatched. This CDR3 has 13 residues. Germline CDR1 reads SNHLY; CDR2 reads FYNNEI. DNA of the CDR3: TGTGCCAGCCAAACAGGGGTGGGCTACGAGCAGTACTCC. It translates to CASQTGVGYEQYS.